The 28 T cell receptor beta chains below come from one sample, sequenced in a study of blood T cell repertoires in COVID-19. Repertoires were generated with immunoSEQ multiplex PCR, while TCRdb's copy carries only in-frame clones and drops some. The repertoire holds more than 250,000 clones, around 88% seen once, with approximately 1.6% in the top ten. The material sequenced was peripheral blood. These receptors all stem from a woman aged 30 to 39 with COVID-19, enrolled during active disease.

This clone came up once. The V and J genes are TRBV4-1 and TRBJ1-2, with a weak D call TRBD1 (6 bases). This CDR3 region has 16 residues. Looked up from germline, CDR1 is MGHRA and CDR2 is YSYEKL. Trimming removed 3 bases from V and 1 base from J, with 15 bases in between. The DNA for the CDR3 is TGCGCCAGCAGCCAGGAAAGGACAGCCCATAACTATGGCTACACCTTC. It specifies CASSQERTAHNYGYTF.

CDR3: CASSQDYGRETQYF. CDR3 in DNA: TGTGCCAGCAGCCAAGATTATGGGAGAGAGACCCAGTACTTC. The J gene is TRBJ2-5, the V gene TRBV14; maybe TRBD2 (5 bases). Germline CDR1 and CDR2: SGHDN and FVKESK. The CDR3 runs 14 residues. V lost 0 bases, J lost 4 bases, and 9 bases lay in between.

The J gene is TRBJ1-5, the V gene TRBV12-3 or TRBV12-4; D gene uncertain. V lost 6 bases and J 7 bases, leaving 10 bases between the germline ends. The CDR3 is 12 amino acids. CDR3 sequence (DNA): TGTGCCAGCAGCTCCCGACACCAGCCCCAGCATTTT. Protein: CASSSRHQPQHF.

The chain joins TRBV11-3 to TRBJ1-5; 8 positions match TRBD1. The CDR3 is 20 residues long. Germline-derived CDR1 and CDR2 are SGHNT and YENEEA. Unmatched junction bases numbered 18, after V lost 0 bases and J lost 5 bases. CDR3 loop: CASSLDFGQGPNGGYQPQHF. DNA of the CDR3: TGTGCCAGCAGCTTAGACTTCGGACAGGGTCCCAACGGGGGCTATCAGCCCCAGCATTTT.

For the CDR3, the DNA is TGCGCCAGCAGCTACACGGACAGTAATTCACCCCTCCACTTT. Translating it yields CASSYTDSNSPLHF. The rearrangement joins TRBV5-1 to TRBJ1-6; weak D call: TRBD1 (6 bases). This CDR3 region has 14 residues. The V gene lost 3 bases and the J gene lost 6 bases, with 10 bases spanning the gap. Germline CDR1 and CDR2: SGHRS and YFSETQ.

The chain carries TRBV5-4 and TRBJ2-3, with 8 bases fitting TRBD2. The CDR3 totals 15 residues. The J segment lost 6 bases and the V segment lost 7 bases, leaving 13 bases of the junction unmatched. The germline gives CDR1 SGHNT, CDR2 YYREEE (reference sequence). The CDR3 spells CASHPRRGVMDTQYF. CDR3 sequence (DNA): TGTGCCAGCCACCCCAGGCGGGGGGTAATGGATACGCAGTATTTT.

This CDR3 reads CASNSRDSNSPLHF. The CDR3 coding sequence is TGTGCCAGCAATTCAAGGGACTCAAATTCACCCCTCCACTTT. The J gene is TRBJ1-6, the V gene TRBV6-5; possible D gene TRBD1, 5 bases. This CDR3 is 14 amino acids long. Germline V gene data show CDR1 as MNHEY and CDR2 as SVGAGI. V gave up 7 bases and J gave up 7 bases, with 14 bases separating them.

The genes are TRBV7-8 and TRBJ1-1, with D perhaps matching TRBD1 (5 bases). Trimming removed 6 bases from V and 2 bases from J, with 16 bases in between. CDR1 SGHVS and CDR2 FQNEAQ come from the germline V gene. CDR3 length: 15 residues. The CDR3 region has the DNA TGTGCCAGCAGTCAAGTATCGGGGGATAACACTGAAGCTTTCTTT. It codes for CASSQVSGDNTEAFF.

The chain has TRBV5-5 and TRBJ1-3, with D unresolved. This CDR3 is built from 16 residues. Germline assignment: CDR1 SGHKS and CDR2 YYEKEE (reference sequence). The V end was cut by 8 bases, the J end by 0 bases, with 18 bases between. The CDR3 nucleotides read TGTGCCAGTGACGCGGCGGCGAGGCTCTCTGGAAACACCATATATTTT. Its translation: CASDAAARLSGNTIYF.

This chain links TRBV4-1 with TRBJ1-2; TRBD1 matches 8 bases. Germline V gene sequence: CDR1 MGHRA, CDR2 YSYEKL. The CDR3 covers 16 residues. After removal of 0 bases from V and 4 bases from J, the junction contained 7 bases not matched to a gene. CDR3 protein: CASSQDRQGASYGYTF. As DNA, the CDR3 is TGCGCCAGCAGCCAAGATAGGCAGGGGGCAAGCTATGGCTACACCTTC.

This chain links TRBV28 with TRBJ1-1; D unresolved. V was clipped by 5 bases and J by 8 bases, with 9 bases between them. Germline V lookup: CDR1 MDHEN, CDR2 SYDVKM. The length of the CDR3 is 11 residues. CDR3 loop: CASSPSGEAFF. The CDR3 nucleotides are TGTGCCAGCAGTCCGTCGGGAGAAGCTTTCTTT.

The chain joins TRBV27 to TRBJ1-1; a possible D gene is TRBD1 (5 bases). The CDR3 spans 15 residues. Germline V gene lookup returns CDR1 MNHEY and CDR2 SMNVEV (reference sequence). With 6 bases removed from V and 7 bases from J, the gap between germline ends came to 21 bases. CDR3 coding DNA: TGTGCCAGCAGATCGCGGGGCGGGCCTTCATATGAAGCTTTCTTT. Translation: CASRSRGGPSYEAFF.

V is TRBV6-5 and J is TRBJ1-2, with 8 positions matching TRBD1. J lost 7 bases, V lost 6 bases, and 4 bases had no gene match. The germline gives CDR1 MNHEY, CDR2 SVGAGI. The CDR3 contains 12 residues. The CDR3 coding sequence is TGTGCCAGCAGGCAGGGGGCATTTGGCTACACCTTC. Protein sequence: CASRQGAFGYTF.

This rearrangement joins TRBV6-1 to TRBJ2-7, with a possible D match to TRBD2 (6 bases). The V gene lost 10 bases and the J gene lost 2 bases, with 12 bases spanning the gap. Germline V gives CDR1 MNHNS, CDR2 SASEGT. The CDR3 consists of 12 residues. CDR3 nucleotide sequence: TGTGCCACGTCGGGGGTTGCCTACGAGCAGTACGTC. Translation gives CATSGVAYEQYV.

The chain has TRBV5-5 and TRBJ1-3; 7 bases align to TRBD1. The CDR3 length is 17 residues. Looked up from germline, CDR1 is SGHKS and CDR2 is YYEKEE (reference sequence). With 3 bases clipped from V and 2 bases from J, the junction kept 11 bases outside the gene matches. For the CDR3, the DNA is TGTGCCAGCAGCTGGTCCTCGACAGGGAGAACTGGAAACACCATATATTTT. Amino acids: CASSWSSTGRTGNTIYF.

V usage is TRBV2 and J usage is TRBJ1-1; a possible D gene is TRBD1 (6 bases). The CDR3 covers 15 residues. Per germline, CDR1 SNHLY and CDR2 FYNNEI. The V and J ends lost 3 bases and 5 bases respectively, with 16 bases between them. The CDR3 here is CASSDPLVTGTEAFF. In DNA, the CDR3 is TGTGCCAGCAGTGACCCCCTCGTAACAGGGACTGAAGCTTTCTTT. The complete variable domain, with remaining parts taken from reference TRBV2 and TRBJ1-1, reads EPEVTQTPSHQVTQMGQEVILRCVPISNHLYFYWYRQILGQKVEFLVSFYNNEISEKSEIFDDQFSVERPDGSNFTLKIRSTKLEDSAMYFCASSDPLVTGTEAFFGQGTRLTVV.

CDR3 sequence reads: CASSLEGSGGLEDTQYF. As DNA, the CDR3 is TGTGCCAGCAGCTTGGAGGGTAGCGGGGGGCTCGAGGATACGCAGTATTTT. The V call is TRBV5-5, the J call TRBJ2-3; 10 bases are shared with TRBD2. After removal of 0 bases from V and 6 bases from J, the junction contained 10 bases not matched to a gene. The CDR3 covers 17 residues. Germline V gives CDR1 SGHKS, CDR2 YYEKEE (reference sequence).

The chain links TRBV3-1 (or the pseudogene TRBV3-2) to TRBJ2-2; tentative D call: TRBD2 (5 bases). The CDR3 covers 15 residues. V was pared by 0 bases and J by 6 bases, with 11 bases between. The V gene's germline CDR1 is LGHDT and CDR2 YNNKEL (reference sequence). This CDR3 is CASSQDLTGAGELFF. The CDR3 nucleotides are TGTGCCAGCAGCCAAGACTTAACCGGGGCCGGGGAGCTGTTTTTT.

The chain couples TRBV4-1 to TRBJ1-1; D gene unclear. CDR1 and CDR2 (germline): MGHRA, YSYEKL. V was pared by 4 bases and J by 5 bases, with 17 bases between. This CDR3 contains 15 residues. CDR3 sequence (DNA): TGCGCCAGCAGCCCCGGTCGCGGGGTAGGGACTGAAGCTTTCTTT. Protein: CASSPGRGVGTEAFF.

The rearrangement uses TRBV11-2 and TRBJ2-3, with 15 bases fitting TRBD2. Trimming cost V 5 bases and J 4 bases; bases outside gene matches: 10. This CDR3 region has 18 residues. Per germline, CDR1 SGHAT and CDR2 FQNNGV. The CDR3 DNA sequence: TGTGCCAGCAGCCCAAACCTTCGGACTAGCGGGGGGGCAGATACGCAGTATTTT. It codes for CASSPNLRTSGGADTQYF.

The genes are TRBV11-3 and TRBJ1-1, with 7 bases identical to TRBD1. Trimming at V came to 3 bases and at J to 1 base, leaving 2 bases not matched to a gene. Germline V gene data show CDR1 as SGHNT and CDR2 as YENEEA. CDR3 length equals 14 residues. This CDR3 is CASSLTGSNTEAFF. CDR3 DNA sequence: TGTGCCAGCAGCTTGACAGGGTCGAACACTGAAGCTTTCTTT.

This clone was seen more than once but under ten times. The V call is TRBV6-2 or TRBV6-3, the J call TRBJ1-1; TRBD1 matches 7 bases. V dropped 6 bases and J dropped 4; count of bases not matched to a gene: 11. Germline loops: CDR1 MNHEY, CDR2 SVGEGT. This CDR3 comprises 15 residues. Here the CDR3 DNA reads TGTGCCAGCAGCCACGAACAGGGGTTAAGCACTGAAGCTTTCTTT. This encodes CASSHEQGLSTEAFF.

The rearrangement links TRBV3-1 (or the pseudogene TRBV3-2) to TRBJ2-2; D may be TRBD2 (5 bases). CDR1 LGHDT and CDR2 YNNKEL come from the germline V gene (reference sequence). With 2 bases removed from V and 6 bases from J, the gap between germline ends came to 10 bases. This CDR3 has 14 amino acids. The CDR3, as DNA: TGTGCCAGCAGCCAACGGGAAGGAGCCGGGGAGCTGTTTTTT. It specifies CASSQREGAGELFF.

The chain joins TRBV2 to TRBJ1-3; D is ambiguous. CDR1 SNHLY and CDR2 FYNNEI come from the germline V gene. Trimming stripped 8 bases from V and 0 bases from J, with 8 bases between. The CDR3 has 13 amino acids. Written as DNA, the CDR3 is TGTGCCAGCGGGCAGACCTCTGGAAACACCATATATTTT. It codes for CASGQTSGNTIYF.

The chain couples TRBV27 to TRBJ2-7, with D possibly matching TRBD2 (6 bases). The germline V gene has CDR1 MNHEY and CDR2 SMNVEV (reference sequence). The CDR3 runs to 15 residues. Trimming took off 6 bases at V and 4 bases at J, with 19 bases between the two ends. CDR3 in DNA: TGTGCCAGCAGGCTAGCGCCCGCTGGGATATACGAGCAGTACTTC. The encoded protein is CASRLAPAGIYEQYF.

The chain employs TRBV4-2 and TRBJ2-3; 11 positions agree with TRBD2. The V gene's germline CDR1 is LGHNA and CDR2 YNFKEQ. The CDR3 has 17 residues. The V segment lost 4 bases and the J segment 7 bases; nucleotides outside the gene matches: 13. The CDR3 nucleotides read TGTGCCAGCAGCCCCGTGCTGGCTAGCGGGGGGTCTAATACGCAGTATTTT. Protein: CASSPVLASGGSNTQYF.

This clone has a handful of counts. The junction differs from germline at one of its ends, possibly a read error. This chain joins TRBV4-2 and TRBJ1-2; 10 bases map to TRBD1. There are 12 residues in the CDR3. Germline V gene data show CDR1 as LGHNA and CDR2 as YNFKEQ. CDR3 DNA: TGTGCCAGCAGCCAACCGACAGGGGGCTACCTCTTC. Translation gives CASSQPTGGYLF.

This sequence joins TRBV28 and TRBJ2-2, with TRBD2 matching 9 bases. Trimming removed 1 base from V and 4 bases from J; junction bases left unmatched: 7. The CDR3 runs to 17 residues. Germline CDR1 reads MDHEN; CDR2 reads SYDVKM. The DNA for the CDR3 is TGTGCCAGCAGTTTATATGCGGGGGGGCCTGTCACCGGGGAGCTGTTTTTT. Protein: CASSLYAGGPVTGELFF.